Presented here are 12 T cell receptor beta chains from one specimen sequenced in a study of STAT5B mutations in CD4+ large granular lymphocyte leukemia (dated by TCRdb to 2021 to 2024). Library preparation employed the immunoSEQ multiplex PCR assay. The table comes from immuneACCESS by way of TCRdb, which keeps in-frame sequences with V and J called. Part of the clones is missing from these tables; in studies checked, under half for an unresolved V gene and the rest for unknown reasons. The sample includes some 45,000 clones, with around 86% observed a single time. The top ten clonotypes cover about 3% of the sample. Source material: CD4+ T cells from blood buffy coats. Receptors originate from a human donor in good health.

The CDR3 bases are TGTGCCAGCAGTTTTTCGAAGGGGCAGGGGCAGTACTTC. This translates into CASSFSKGQGQYF. This rearrangement joins TRBV27 to TRBJ2-7; a possible D gene is TRBD1 (5 bases). There are 13 residues in the CDR3. Germline CDR1 and CDR2: MNHEY and SMNVEV (reference sequence). V lost 3 bases to trimming and J lost 9 bases, with 15 bases between them.

V is TRBV7-3 and J is TRBJ2-5; D may correspond to TRBD1 or TRBD2 (5 bases each). The CDR3 runs 14 residues. CDR1 is SGHTA, CDR2 FQGTGA, per germline. Trimming took 4 bases from V and 2 from J, leaving 11 bases between them. The DNA for the CDR3 is TGTGCCAGCAGCTCGGGACCACTACAAGAGACCCAGTACTTC. Translation: CASSSGPLQETQYF.

The chain links TRBV7-9 to TRBJ2-1, with 7 bases matching TRBD1. The germline gives CDR1 SEHNR, CDR2 FQNEAQ (reference sequence). The CDR3 extends over 19 amino acids. With 11 bases clipped from V and 0 bases from J, the junction kept 22 bases outside the gene matches. CDR3 DNA: TGTGCCGCAACCGACCCGGGACAGAGGCCTGCGTCCTCCTACAATGAGCAGTTCTTC. Residues: CAATDPGQRPASSYNEQFF.

This clone appeared a single time. V gene TRBV21-1 combines with J gene TRBJ1-2. TRBV21-1 counts as a pseudogene. The CDR3 has 14 amino acids. DNA for the CDR3: TGTGCCAGCAGCAAAATCACGGACCCCTATGGCTACACCTTC. Protein product: CASSKITDPYGYTF.

The chain joins TRBV19 to TRBJ2-7; D is unclear. Germline V lookup: CDR1 LNHDA, CDR2 SQIVND (reference sequence). The germline V and J ends were trimmed by 6 bases and 0 bases, with 15 bases remaining between them. There are 15 residues in the CDR3. Written as DNA, the CDR3 is TGTGCCAGTAGCCCGAGTAGGCTCGGCTCCTACGAGCAGTACTTC. Protein sequence: CASSPSRLGSYEQYF.

The V and J genes are TRBV5-1 and TRBJ1-2, with 8 bases matching TRBD1. The CDR3 covers 14 residues. Germline trimming cut 7 bases from V and 3 bases from J; bases unmatched to any gene: 8. The germline CDR1 and CDR2 sequences are SGHRS and YFSETQ. CDR3 sequence (DNA): TGCGCCAGCGGACAGGGATCGGTTGACTATGGCTACACCTTC. This codes for CASGQGSVDYGYTF.

This chain links TRBV1 with TRBJ2-1. TRBV1 corresponds to a pseudogene. The CDR3 contains 14 residues. DNA for the CDR3: TGCACCAGCAGCCAAGATGATAAGGGAAATGAGCAGTTCTTC. Translating it yields CTSSQDDKGNEQFF.

This clone was seen more than once but under ten times. The chain carries TRBV27 and TRBJ1-5, with D perhaps TRBD1 (6 bases). Trimming removed 2 bases from V and 5 bases from J, with 16 bases in between. Germline V gene lookup returns CDR1 MNHEY and CDR2 SMNVEV (reference sequence). The CDR3 loop spans 16 amino acids. The CDR3: CASSLTGRMQDQPQHF. The CDR3 DNA is TGTGCCAGCAGTTTAACAGGGAGGATGCAGGATCAGCCCCAGCATTTT.

This clone was observed once. The chain recombines TRBV30 with TRBJ2-7; 7 bases are shared with TRBD2. The junction had 10 bases not matched to a gene; V was cut back by 3 bases and J by 2 bases. In germline, CDR1 is GTSNPN, CDR2 SVGIG (reference sequence). The CDR3 length is 15 residues. Written as DNA, the CDR3 is TGTGCCTGGAGCAACGGGAGGCTGGGGCCCTACGAGCAGTACTTC. Translation: CAWSNGRLGPYEQYF.

The chain joins TRBV15 to TRBJ2-5; D unclear. This CDR3 is 13 amino acids long. The V gene's germline CDR1 is LNHNV and CDR2 YYDKDF (reference sequence). Trimming left V 0 bases short and J 5 bases short, with 7 bases between. The CDR3, as DNA: TGTGCCACCAGCAGAGATATAGGTGAGACCCAGTACTTC. Encoded protein: CATSRDIGETQYF.

This chain uses TRBV6-5 with TRBJ1-1, with unresolved D. V dropped 2 bases and J dropped 5 bases, with 12 bases sitting between them. There are 14 residues in the CDR3. CDR1 is MNHEY and CDR2 is SVGAGI in the germline V gene. The CDR3 nucleotides read TGTGCCAGCAGTTACGCCCCGGGCAGGACTGAAGCTTTCTTT. This gives the protein CASSYAPGRTEAFF.

The chain couples TRBV29-1 to TRBJ1-4; 9 positions agree with TRBD1. Unmatched junction bases numbered 4, after V lost 7 bases and J lost 7 bases. This CDR3 spans 12 amino acids. CDR1 is SQVTM, CDR2 ANQGSEA, per germline. CDR3 amino acids: CSAGQGREKLFF. In DNA, the CDR3 is TGCAGCGCGGGACAGGGCCGTGAAAAACTGTTTTTT.